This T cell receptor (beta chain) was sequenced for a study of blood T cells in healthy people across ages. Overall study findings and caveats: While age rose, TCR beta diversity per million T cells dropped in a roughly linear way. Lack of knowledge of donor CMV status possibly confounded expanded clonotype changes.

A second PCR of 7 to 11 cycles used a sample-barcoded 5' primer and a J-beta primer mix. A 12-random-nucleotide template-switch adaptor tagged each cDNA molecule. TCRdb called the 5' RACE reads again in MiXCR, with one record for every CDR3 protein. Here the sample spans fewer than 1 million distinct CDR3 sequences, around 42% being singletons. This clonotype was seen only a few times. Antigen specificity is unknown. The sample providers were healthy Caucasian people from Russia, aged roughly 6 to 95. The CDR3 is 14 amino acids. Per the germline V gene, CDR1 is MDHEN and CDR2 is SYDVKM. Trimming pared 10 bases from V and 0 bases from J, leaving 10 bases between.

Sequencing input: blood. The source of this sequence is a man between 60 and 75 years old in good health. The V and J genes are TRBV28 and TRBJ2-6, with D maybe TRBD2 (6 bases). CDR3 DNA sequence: TGTGCCATCCGGGGAGGCTCTGGGGCCAACGTCCTGACTTTC. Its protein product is CAIRGGSGANVLTF. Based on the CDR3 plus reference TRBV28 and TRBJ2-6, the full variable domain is DVKVTQSSRYLVKRTGEKVFLECVQDMDHENMFWYRQDPGLGLRLIYFSYDVKMKEKGDIPEGYSVSREKKERFSLILESASTNQTSMYLCAIRGGSGANVLTFGAGSRLTVL.